These T cell receptor beta chains were read from a single sample in a study of CD8 T cells in ankylosing spondylitis. TCRdb re-called the 5' RACE reads through MiXCR, storing one row per CDR3 protein. The repertoire includes about 800,000 distinct CDR3 sequences, 12% of them detected once, and less than 0.65% sits in the top ten. Sequenced material: blood, either unsorted or a sorted T cell fraction (not recorded which). The receptors were sampled from a male donor with ankylosing spondylitis. CDR3s include the opening cysteine and the closing phenylalanine or tryptophan. A D gene is named only where the DNA matches it firmly. Part of the rows lack a size; the others show once, few, many or a class for expanded clones.

CDR3aa,CDR3nt,abundance,len,v_gene,d_gene,j_gene
CSARPPGDEQYF,TGCAGTGCTAGGCCCCCAGGGGACGAGCAGTACTTC,NA,12,TRBV20-1,NA,TRBJ2-7
CASTLSPRNTEAFF,TGTGCCAGCACCCTTTCCCCCAGGAACACTGAAGCTTTCTTT,NA,14,TRBV7-2,NA,TRBJ1-1
CASSLGFEYSYNEQFF,TGTGCCAGCAGCTTAGGTTTCGAATACTCCTACAATGAGCAGTTCTTC,many,16,TRBV7-2,NA,TRBJ2-1
CASSSRQGVEKLFF,TGTGCCAGCAGCTCCCGACAGGGGGTTGAAAAACTGTTTTTT,NA,14,TRBV5-5,TRBD1,TRBJ1-4
CSAAGQINEKLFF,TGCAGCGCCGCGGGACAGATTAATGAAAAACTGTTTTTT,NA,13,TRBV29-1,TRBD1,TRBJ1-4
CATQTTSGNYNEQFF,TGTGCCACACAAACCACTAGCGGGAACTACAATGAGCAGTTCTTC,once,15,TRBV6-1,TRBD2,TRBJ2-1
CASSYPRIGLNEQFF,TGTGCCAGCAGTTACCCCAGGATCGGGCTCAATGAGCAGTTCTTC,NA,15,TRBV6-5,NA,TRBJ2-1
CASSPTPGSTGELFF,TGCGCCAGCAGCCCAACGCCCGGGAGTACCGGGGAGCTGTTTTTT,few,15,TRBV5-1,NA,TRBJ2-2
CSARAGATNEKLFF,TGCAGTGCTAGAGCAGGGGCAACTAATGAAAAACTGTTTTTT,many,14,TRBV20-1,NA,TRBJ1-4
CASIRRQNTEAFF,TGTGCCAGCATCCGGAGACAGAACACTGAAGCTTTCTTT,NA,13,TRBV6-2/TRBV6-3,NA,TRBJ1-1
CAISEGLGGQYF,TGTGCCATCAGTGAGGGACTTGGGGGGCAGTACTTC,NA,12,TRBV10-3,NA,TRBJ2-7
CASSQKGGKDYGYTF,TGTGCCAGCAGTCAAAAGGGAGGGAAGGACTATGGCTACACCTTC,NA,15,TRBV7-2,NA,TRBJ1-2
CASSTRLAGGYEQYF,TGTGCCAGCAGCACCCGACTAGCGGGGGGATACGAGCAGTACTTC,NA,15,TRBV7-2,TRBD2,TRBJ2-7
CASSLGSAHTQYF,TGTGCCAGCAGCTTAGGTTCCGCTCATACGCAGTATTTT,few,13,TRBV11-3,NA,TRBJ2-3
CASSLTQNGYEQYF,TGTGCCAGCAGCTTAACCCAGAATGGTTACGAGCAGTACTTC,few,14,TRBV7-6,NA,TRBJ2-7
CSVGSRDRDEQYF,TGCAGCGTCGGGTCCCGGGACAGGGACGAGCAGTACTTC,few,13,TRBV29-1,TRBD1,TRBJ2-7
CAWRTIGLKTGEQYF,TGTGCCTGGAGGACGATAGGACTAAAAACTGGCGAGCAGTACTTC,NA,15,TRBV30,NA,TRBJ2-7
CASSRGTGTFEQYF,TGCGCCAGCAGCCGGGGGACAGGGACCTTCGAGCAGTACTTC,many,14,TRBV5-1,TRBD1,TRBJ2-7
CASSTLVDSLYSEAFF,TGTGCCAGCTCGACCTTGGTGGACAGTCTATACTCTGAAGCTTTCTTT,few,16,TRBV18,NA,TRBJ1-1
CASSQSSGDEDGYTF,TGTGCCAGCAGCCAGAGCTCAGGGGACGAGGATGGCTACACCTTC,few,15,TRBV4-2,NA,TRBJ1-2
CASSATTEWTEAFF,TGCGCCAGCAGCGCCACTACGGAGTGGACTGAAGCTTTCTTT,NA,14,TRBV5-1,NA,TRBJ1-1
CASSPSGTSGLSTDTQYF,TGCGCCAGCAGCCCTTCGGGGACTAGCGGGCTTAGCACAGATACGCAGTATTTT,few,18,TRBV4-3,TRBD2,TRBJ2-3
CSVLRTSSGADTQYF,TGCAGCGTCCTCCGGACTAGCTCAGGAGCAGATACGCAGTATTTT,many,15,TRBV29-1,TRBD2,TRBJ2-3
CASTLTAGRETQYF,TGTGCCAGTACTCTGACAGCGGGGAGGGAGACCCAGTACTTC,NA,14,TRBV19,TRBD2,TRBJ2-5
CASSKYRTNEQFF,TGTGCCAGCAGTAAGTACAGGACGAATGAGCAGTTCTTC,NA,13,TRBV6-1,NA,TRBJ2-1
CASSKGDRDKLETQYF,TGTGCCAGCAGCAAAGGGGACAGGGACAAACTAGAGACCCAGTACTTC,few,16,TRBV21-1,NA,TRBJ2-5
CSASGLVREKLFF,TGCAGTGCTAGTGGGCTCGTACGGGAAAAACTGTTTTTT,few,13,TRBV20-1,NA,TRBJ1-4
CASSPLQGTTYEQYF,TGTGCCAGCTCACCGCTACAGGGGACAACCTACGAGCAGTACTTC,NA,15,TRBV18,TRBD1,TRBJ2-7
CASSYLSGVNYEQYF,TGTGCCAGCAGTTACCTCAGCGGGGTAAACTACGAGCAGTACTTC,NA,15,TRBV6-5,TRBD2,TRBJ2-7
CASSPDGSNIQYF,TGTGCCAGCTCACCAGATGGATCAAACATTCAGTACTTC,NA,13,TRBV18,NA,TRBJ2-4
CASSYNGAGGSDTQYF,TGTGCCAGCAGTTACAACGGCGCGGGAGGTTCTGATACGCAGTATTTT,few,16,TRBV6-2/TRBV6-3,TRBD2,TRBJ2-3
CASSLWGQGKVLEQYF,TGTGCCAGCAGTTTATGGGGACAGGGGAAGGTACTCGAGCAGTACTTC,NA,16,TRBV28,TRBD1,TRBJ2-7
CSALRTTNYEQYF,TGCAGTGCCCTCAGGACAACTAACTACGAGCAGTACTTC,NA,13,TRBV20-1,NA,TRBJ2-7
CASSPSFYEQYF,TGTGCCAGCAGCCCGTCGTTCTACGAGCAGTACTTC,NA,12,TRBV7-2,NA,TRBJ2-7
CSAPDRANTEAFF,TGCAGTGCGCCGGACAGGGCGAACACTGAAGCTTTCTTT,few,13,TRBV20-1,TRBD1,TRBJ1-1
CATSRDSRAFF,TGTGCCACCAGCAGAGATTCCAGAGCTTTCTTT,few,11,TRBV15,NA,TRBJ1-1
CASSRDWMNNEQFF,TGCGCCAGCAGCAGGGACTGGATGAACAATGAGCAGTTCTTC,NA,14,TRBV4-3,NA,TRBJ2-1
CSPASDDEQFF,TGCAGTCCGGCATCGGACGATGAGCAGTTCTTC,few,11,TRBV20-1,NA,TRBJ2-1
CSASRGASEAGELFF,TGCAGTGCTAGTCGAGGGGCCTCGGAGGCCGGGGAGCTGTTTTTT,few,15,TRBV20-1,NA,TRBJ2-2
CATSQDLRRGRTDTQYF,TGTGCCACCAGCCAAGATCTTAGGCGGGGGCGCACAGATACGCAGTATTTT,NA,17,TRBV3-1,NA,TRBJ2-3
CASSRHRGRDTEAFF,TGTGCCAGCAGCCGTCACAGGGGAAGGGACACTGAAGCTTTCTTT,NA,15,TRBV7-2,TRBD1,TRBJ1-1
CAISEALSYNEQFF,TGTGCCATCAGTGAGGCCCTCTCCTACAATGAGCAGTTCTTC,few,14,TRBV10-3,NA,TRBJ2-1
CASSQLLAGGIHEQFF,TGCGCCAGCAGCCAACTACTAGCGGGAGGGATCCATGAGCAGTTCTTC,NA,16,TRBV4-3,TRBD2,TRBJ2-1
CASSRTRGVRYNEQFF,TGCGCCAGCAGTCGGACTAGAGGGGTCCGGTACAATGAGCAGTTCTTC,NA,16,TRBV10-2,TRBD2,TRBJ2-1